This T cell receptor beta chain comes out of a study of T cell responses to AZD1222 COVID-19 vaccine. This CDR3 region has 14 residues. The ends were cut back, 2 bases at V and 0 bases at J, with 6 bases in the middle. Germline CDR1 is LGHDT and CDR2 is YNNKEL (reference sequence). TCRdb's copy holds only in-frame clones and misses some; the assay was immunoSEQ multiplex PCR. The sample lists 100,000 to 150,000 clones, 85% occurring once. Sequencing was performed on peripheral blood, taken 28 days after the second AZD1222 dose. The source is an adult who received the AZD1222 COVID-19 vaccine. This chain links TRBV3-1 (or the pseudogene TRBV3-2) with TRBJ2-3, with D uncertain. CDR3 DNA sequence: TGTGCCAGCAGCCAACTGGCTAGCACAGATACGCAGTATTTT. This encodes CASSQLASTDTQYF.